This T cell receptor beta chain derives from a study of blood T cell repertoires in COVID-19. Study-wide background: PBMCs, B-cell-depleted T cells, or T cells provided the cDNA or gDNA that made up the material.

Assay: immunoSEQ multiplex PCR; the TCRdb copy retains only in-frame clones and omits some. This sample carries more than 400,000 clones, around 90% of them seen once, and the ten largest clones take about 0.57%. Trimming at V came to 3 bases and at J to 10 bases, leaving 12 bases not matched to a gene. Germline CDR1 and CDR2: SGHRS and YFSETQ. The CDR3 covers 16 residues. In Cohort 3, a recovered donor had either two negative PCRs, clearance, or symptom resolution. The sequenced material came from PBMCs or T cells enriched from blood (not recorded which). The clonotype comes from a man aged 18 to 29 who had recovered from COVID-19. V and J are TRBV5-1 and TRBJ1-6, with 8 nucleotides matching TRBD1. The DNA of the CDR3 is TGCGCCAGCAGCTACGTAGGACAGGGAGAAGGCTCACCCCTCCACTTT. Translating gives CASSYVGQGEGSPLHF.